What follows are 32 T cell receptor beta chains derived from one specimen sequenced in a study of blood T cell repertoires in COVID-19 (dated by TCRdb to the early 2020s). Library prep was done by the immunoSEQ multiplex PCR assay. TCRdb stores this immuneACCESS table with in-frame sequences only. Part of the clones is absent; in the studies checked, under half of the shortfall reflects unresolved V genes, and no reason is known for the rest. Across this sample there are approximately 120,000 clones, with roughly four fifths seen only once. The ten biggest clones cover 5.5% of the sample. Material for sequencing was peripheral blood. These receptors were taken from a man aged 60 to 69 with acute or convalescent COVID-19.

The genes are TRBV6-5 and TRBJ1-2, with D hard to call. The CDR3 runs to 14 residues. The germline V gene has CDR1 MNHEY and CDR2 SVGAGI. Trimming took 6 bases from V and 5 from J, leaving 16 bases between them. CDR3 sequence (DNA): TGTGCCAGCAGGAGCAAGGGCTCGGGGTATGGCTACACCTTC. Encoded protein: CASRSKGSGYGYTF.

V usage is TRBV3-1 (or the pseudogene TRBV3-2) and J usage is TRBJ2-5; tentative D call: TRBD2 (5 bases). The CDR3 covers 13 residues. The germline V gene has CDR1 LGHDT and CDR2 YNNKEL (reference sequence). The V end was cut by 1 base, the J end by 7 bases, with 10 bases between. The CDR3 DNA reads as TGTGCCAGCAGCCAAGGGGGAGACGGGACCCAGTACTTC. Amino acid sequence: CASSQGGDGTQYF.

The table lists this clone with a few counts. V usage is TRBV2 and J usage is TRBJ2-3, with 7 bases that match TRBD2. Germline values: CDR1 SNHLY, CDR2 FYNNEI. CDR3 length: 16 amino acids. Unmatched junction bases numbered 9, after V lost 4 bases and J lost 2 bases. The CDR3 bases are TGTGCCAGCAGTGTACAGGCTAGCGGAAACACAGATACGCAGTATTTT. Its translation is CASSVQASGNTDTQYF.

This clone was observed at least ten times. J is TRBJ2-7 and V is TRBV7-9; 14 nucleotides match TRBD2. CDR1 and CDR2 from the germline V gene are SEHNR and FQNEAQ (reference sequence). There are 15 residues in the CDR3. The V gene end was trimmed by 1 base and the J gene end by 7 bases; junction bases not matched to a gene: 3. Written as DNA, the CDR3 is TGTGCCAGCAGCTTAGTGGGACTAGCGGGAGTTGAGCAGTACTTC. It is translated as CASSLVGLAGVEQYF.

The chain employs TRBV5-1 and TRBJ2-7; 10 positions agree with TRBD1. CDR1 SGHRS and CDR2 YFSETQ come from the germline V gene. CDR3 length: 14 residues. With V trimmed by 3 bases and J by 6 bases, 6 bases remained unmatched. Written as DNA, the CDR3 is TGCGCCAGCAGCTCTGCCGGGACAGGGGTCGAGCAGTACTTC. Encoded protein: CASSSAGTGVEQYF.

A single count supports this clone. The chain employs TRBV14 and TRBJ1-6, with D possibly matching TRBD1 (6 bases). V gave up 4 bases and J gave up 0 bases, with 13 bases separating them. The CDR3 has 17 amino acids. The germline gives CDR1 SGHDN, CDR2 FVKESK. The CDR3 reads CASSRLTGSSYNSPLHF. In DNA form, the CDR3 reads TGTGCCAGCAGCCGATTGACAGGAAGCTCCTATAATTCACCCCTCCACTTT. Variable domain in full (rest from reference TRBV14 and TRBJ1-6): EAGVTQFPSHSVIEKGQTVTLRCDPISGHDNLYWYRRVMGKEIKFLLHFVKESKQDESGMPNNRFLAERTGGTYSTLKVQPAELEDSGVYFCASSRLTGSSYNSPLHFGNGTRLTVT.

The chain recombines TRBV15 with TRBJ1-6, with D uncertain. The length of the CDR3 is 13 residues. CDR1 and CDR2 from the germline V gene are LNHNV and YYDKDF (reference sequence). The V gene lost 0 bases and the J gene lost 8 bases, with 5 bases spanning the gap. The CDR3 nucleotides are TGTGCCACCAGCAGAGAACGGGATTCACCCCTCCACTTT. This codes for CATSRERDSPLHF.

The CDR3 region is CASSFKTGGFGSYEQYF. For the CDR3, the DNA is TGTGCCAGCAGCTTCAAGACAGGGGGCTTTGGCTCCTACGAGCAGTACTTC. V and J are TRBV11-2 and TRBJ2-7; 10 positions agree with TRBD1. Trimming at V came to 3 bases and at J to 0 bases, leaving 8 bases not matched to a gene. Germline V gene data show CDR1 as SGHAT and CDR2 as FQNNGV. The CDR3 is made up of 17 amino acids.

CDR3 sequence (DNA): TGCAGTGCGGAGCAGAATGAAAAACTGTTTTTT. It encodes CSAEQNEKLFF. The chain combines TRBV20-1 with TRBJ1-4; unclear D gene. The CDR3 sequence is 11 residues long. Germline lookup yields CDR1 DFQATT and CDR2 SNEGSKA (reference sequence). The germline V and J ends were trimmed by 6 bases and 5 bases, with 7 bases remaining between them.

This clone was recorded a few times. The rearrangement links TRBV7-9 to TRBJ1-2; D is undetermined. Germline V CDR1 and CDR2: SEHNR, FQNEAQ (reference sequence). V lost 3 bases and J 7 bases, leaving 12 bases between the germline ends. The CDR3 is 13 amino acids. As DNA, the CDR3 is TGTGCCAGCAGCTTCGGGGTCTCAGGTGGCTACACCTTC. It codes for CASSFGVSGGYTF.

This rearrangement joins TRBV7-2 to TRBJ2-1; 8 bases agree with TRBD2. The CDR3 spans 15 residues. Germline lookup yields CDR1 SGHTA and CDR2 FQGNSA. V lost 5 bases, J lost 6 bases, and 9 bases stayed unmatched. The CDR3 sequence is CASSIRGSGVNEQFF. In DNA, the CDR3 is TGTGCCAGCAGCATCCGGGGTAGCGGGGTCAATGAGCAGTTCTTC.

The V gene is TRBV10-3, the J gene TRBJ1-4, with D possibly matching TRBD1 (6 bases). The V end lost 3 bases, the J end lost 4 bases, and 12 bases lay between the germline ends. Germline values: CDR1 ENHRY, CDR2 SYGVKD. The CDR3 sequence is 15 residues long. CDR3: CAISEGGNINEKLFF. In DNA, the CDR3 is TGTGCCATCAGTGAAGGGGGAAATATTAATGAAAAACTGTTTTTT.

Only a few counts were recorded for this clone. The V and J genes are TRBV27 and TRBJ2-3, with 8 bases aligning to TRBD2. The CDR3 is made up of 16 amino acids. Germline V gene lookup returns CDR1 MNHEY and CDR2 SMNVEV (reference sequence). The J segment lost 6 bases and the V segment lost 2 bases, leaving 10 bases of the junction unmatched. The CDR3 loop is CASSLPPGLGSDTQYF. CDR3 DNA: TGTGCCAGCAGTTTACCCCCGGGACTAGGAAGTGATACGCAGTATTTT.

The V call is TRBV28, the J call TRBJ1-5, with 7 positions matching TRBD1. V shed 4 bases and J 6 bases; nucleotides not matched to a gene: 6. Looked up from germline, CDR1 is MDHEN and CDR2 is SYDVKM. CDR3 length: 14 residues. The CDR3 nucleotides are TGTGCCAGCAGTTCAACAGGGGCCCGTCAGCCCCAGCATTTT. Translation gives CASSSTGARQPQHF.

CDR3 DNA sequence: TGTGCCAGCAGCCAACCGACTAGCGGGTTATACAATGAGCAGTTCTTC. Encoded protein: CASSQPTSGLYNEQFF. This chain joins TRBV14 and TRBJ2-1; 10 bases fit TRBD2. The CDR3 consists of 16 residues. V shed 2 bases, J shed 4 bases, and the junction held 5 bases outside the gene matches. Germline lookup yields CDR1 SGHDN and CDR2 FVKESK.

This chain uses TRBV6-2 or TRBV6-3 with TRBJ2-7, with D hard to call. Trimming left V 2 bases short and J 2 bases short, with 4 bases between. CDR3 length: 12 amino acids. Germline V gene data show CDR1 as MNHEY and CDR2 as SVGEGT. The CDR3 region has the DNA TGTGCCAGCAGTTACGAGGCCTACGAGCAGTACTTC. Its translation is CASSYEAYEQYF.

The chain recombines TRBV5-5 with TRBJ1-1; no clear D. Trimming cost V 1 base and J 5 bases, with 12 bases left between them. Germline V gives CDR1 SGHKS, CDR2 YYEKEE (reference sequence). The CDR3 is made up of 14 amino acids. CDR3 loop: CASSLQSSKTEAFF. The DNA of the CDR3 is TGTGCCAGCAGCTTGCAGTCTAGTAAAACTGAAGCTTTCTTT.

This clone was detected a few times. The V gene is TRBV7-3, the J gene TRBJ1-1; TRBD1 matches at 10 bases. Germline CDR1 is SGHTA and CDR2 is FQGTGA. Germline trimming cut 4 bases from V and 5 bases from J; bases unmatched to any gene: 13. The CDR3 runs to 17 residues. CDR3 bases: TGTGCCAGCAGCTCCCTCGACAGGGGGCATGGGAGGACTGAAGCTTTCTTT. It is translated as CASSSLDRGHGRTEAFF.

The rearrangement uses TRBV3-1 (or the pseudogene TRBV3-2) and TRBJ2-3; a weak D match, TRBD1 (7 bases). This CDR3 has 17 residues. Germline loops: CDR1 LGHDT, CDR2 YNNKEL (reference sequence). V was pared by 0 bases and J by 5 bases, with 18 bases between. CDR3 nucleotide sequence: TGTGCCAGCAGCCAAGATCTGAGGAGGGGGCGCAGAGATACGCAGTATTTT. Translating it yields CASSQDLRRGRRDTQYF.

This clone was seen only a few times. The J gene is TRBJ1-6, the V gene TRBV5-6; D gene uncertain. The CDR3 has 16 amino acids. V lost 0 bases, J lost 3 bases, and 10 bases lay in between. Germline CDR1 and CDR2: SGHDT and YYEEEE. Here the CDR3 reads CASSLGYSNYNSPLHF. The CDR3 DNA reads as TGTGCCAGCAGCTTGGGGTACTCTAACTATAATTCACCCCTCCACTTT.

The chain uses TRBV27 and TRBJ1-4; the D is unclear. The CDR3 spans 15 residues. Germline CDR1 reads MNHEY; CDR2 reads SMNVEV (reference sequence). Trimming cost V 3 bases and J 3 bases, with 11 bases left between them. In DNA, the CDR3 is TGTGCCAGCAGTTTTTTGAGGCAATCTAATGAAAAACTGTTTTTT. It is translated as CASSFLRQSNEKLFF.

CDR3 bases: TGTGCCAGTCGACTAGCCCCTTCCTACGAGCAGTACTTC. This sequence encodes CASRLAPSYEQYF. The chain has TRBV2 and TRBJ2-7; 7 nucleotides line up with TRBD2. Germline CDR1 and CDR2: SNHLY and FYNNEI. V lost 9 bases to trimming and J lost 1 base; unmatched junction nucleotides: 6. The CDR3 totals 13 residues.

This clone has only a few counts. The chain couples TRBV20-1 to TRBJ1-1; 8 bases fit TRBD1. V shed 3 bases, J shed 3 bases, and the junction held 6 bases outside the gene matches. Germline-derived CDR1 and CDR2 are DFQATT and SNEGSKA (reference sequence). This CDR3 is built from 14 residues. CDR3: CSASAGGKDTEAFF. The CDR3 region has the DNA TGCAGTGCTAGTGCAGGGGGCAAGGACACTGAAGCTTTCTTT.

The chain uses TRBV18 and TRBJ2-2; TRBD1 is a possible D gene (5 bases). Germline-derived CDR1 and CDR2 are KGHSH and LQKENI. V was shortened by 5 bases and J by 6 bases, with 22 bases between the two germline ends. This CDR3 spans 17 amino acids. The CDR3 loop is CASSSDQSTSGSGELFF. The CDR3 DNA follows: TGTGCCAGCTCATCCGACCAGTCTACATCAGGGTCCGGGGAGCTGTTTTTT.

The V call is TRBV12-5, the J call TRBJ2-7; D is unresolved. The V and J ends lost 3 bases and 6 bases respectively, with 6 bases between them. There are 11 residues in the CDR3. Germline CDR1 and CDR2: LGHNT and FRNRAP. This CDR3 is CASGFYSEQYF. The CDR3 DNA sequence: TGTGCTAGTGGTTTTTACTCCGAGCAGTACTTC.

The chain carries TRBV30 and TRBJ2-1; 13 positions agree with TRBD2. The germline gives CDR1 GTSNPN, CDR2 SVGIG (reference sequence). The CDR3 is made up of 16 amino acids. Trimming at V came to 1 base and at J to 8 bases, leaving 8 bases not matched to a gene. DNA of the CDR3: TGTGCCTGGAGTGGATCCACTAGCGGGAGGGGCGATGAGCAGTTCTTC. This codes for CAWSGSTSGRGDEQFF.

This chain uses TRBV30 with TRBJ2-2, with TRBD2 as a possible D gene (6 bases). CDR1 is GTSNPN, CDR2 SVGIG, per germline (reference sequence). V was trimmed by 4 bases and J by 7 bases, leaving 16 bases between them. The CDR3 has 14 amino acids. The CDR3 here is CAWNSLGGSGELFF. The CDR3 DNA reads TGTGCCTGGAACAGCCTTGGGGGGAGCGGGGAGCTGTTTTTT.

The chain uses TRBV30 and TRBJ1-5; 12 nucleotides match TRBD1. With 2 bases clipped from V and 6 bases from J, the junction kept 11 bases outside the gene matches. This CDR3 has 17 residues. From germline, CDR1 is GTSNPN and CDR2 SVGIG (reference sequence). CDR3 bases: TGTGCCTGGAGTCCATTTGCGGGACAGGGGGCTAGTCAGCCCCAGCATTTT. Protein sequence: CAWSPFAGQGASQPQHF.

The gene calls are TRBV3-1 (or the pseudogene TRBV3-2) and TRBJ1-1; possible D gene TRBD1, 6 bases. The CDR3 contains 14 residues. Germline CDR1 is LGHDT and CDR2 is YNNKEL (reference sequence). Trimming shortened V by 4 bases and J by 4 bases, and 13 bases separated the two germline ends. The CDR3 here is CASSLKQGSTEAFF. The CDR3 nucleotides read TGTGCCAGCAGCCTTAAACAGGGTTCCACTGAAGCTTTCTTT.

The chain carries TRBV18 and TRBJ2-5, with unresolved D. The germline CDR1 and CDR2 sequences are KGHSH and LQKENI. The CDR3 is made up of 12 amino acids. Between the trimmed V and J ends, which lost 5 bases and 5 bases, there was a span of 9 bases. The DNA for the CDR3 is TGTGCCAGCTCAGCATCCCGGGAGACCCAGTACTTC. As protein: CASSASRETQYF.

CDR3 protein: CASRRVQGSYEQYF. The DNA of the CDR3 is TGTGCCAGCAGACGAGTACAGGGATCCTACGAGCAGTACTTC. The chain carries TRBV5-6 and TRBJ2-7; D perhaps matches TRBD1 (6 bases). CDR1 and CDR2 (germline): SGHDT, YYEEEE. With 5 bases removed from V and 1 base from J, the gap between germline ends came to 13 bases. The CDR3 runs 14 residues.

This chain links TRBV5-6 with TRBJ2-5, with TRBD1 matching 10 bases. After removal of 4 bases from V and 2 bases from J, the junction contained 8 bases not matched to a gene. This CDR3 is built from 16 residues. Germline loops: CDR1 SGHDT, CDR2 YYEEEE. CDR3 nucleotide sequence: TGTGCCAGCAGCGGTCGACAGGGGGCTGTACAAGAGACCCAGTACTTC. Protein sequence: CASSGRQGAVQETQYF.